This paragraph covers one T cell receptor (beta chain) sequence. As yet, its antigen is unknown. After removal of 1 base from V and 3 bases from J, the junction contained 7 bases not matched to a gene. This CDR3 region has 17 residues. The germline gives CDR1 SGHAT, CDR2 FQNNGV. Generated by immunoSEQ multiplex PCR, the TCRdb table keeps only in-frame clones and is missing some. The sample consists of 650,000 to 800,000 clones, 92% of them appearing once. The source of the sample is a study of shared clonotypes between healthy human individuals. General study points: Investigators expected sequencing depth to affect clonotype sharing among donors.

Naive CD8 populations comprised CD45RO-negative cells positively selected for CCR7, excluding terminally differentiated effector memory CD45RA+ cells. All donors qualified as healthy HIV-negative adults and had experienced no recent acute infections or vaccinations. Donors comprised only Caucasian adults living in Nashville, Tennessee. The chain is built from TRBV11-2 and TRBJ2-7; 12 nucleotides agree with TRBD2. The TCR sequence derives from a man under 40 in good health. Sample: naive CD8+ T cells sorted from blood. CDR3 DNA: TGTGCCAGCAGCTTAGTGCTCGTGGGACTAGCGGGCTACGAGCAGTACTTC. Translated: CASSLVLVGLAGYEQYF.